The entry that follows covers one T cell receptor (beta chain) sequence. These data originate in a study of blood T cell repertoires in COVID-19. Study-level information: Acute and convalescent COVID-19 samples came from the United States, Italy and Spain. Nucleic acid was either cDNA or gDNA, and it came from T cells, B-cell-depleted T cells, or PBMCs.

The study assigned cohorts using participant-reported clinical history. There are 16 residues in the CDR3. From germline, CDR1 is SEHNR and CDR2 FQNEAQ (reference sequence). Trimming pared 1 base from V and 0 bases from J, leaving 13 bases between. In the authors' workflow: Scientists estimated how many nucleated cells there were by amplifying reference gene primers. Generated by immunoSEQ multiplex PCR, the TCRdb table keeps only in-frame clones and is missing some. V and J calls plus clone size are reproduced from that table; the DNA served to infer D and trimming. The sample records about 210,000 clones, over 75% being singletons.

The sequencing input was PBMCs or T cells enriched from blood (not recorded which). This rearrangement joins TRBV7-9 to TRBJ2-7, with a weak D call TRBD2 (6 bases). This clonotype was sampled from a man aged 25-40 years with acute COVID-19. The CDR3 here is CASSLDRRGDSYEQYF. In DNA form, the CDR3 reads TGTGCCAGCAGCTTAGATAGGCGGGGAGACTCCTACGAGCAGTACTTC.